This TCR beta chain was found in a study of CD8 T cells in Susac syndrome. Background on the study: Within the group of sequenced Susac syndrome patients, five or six had active disease and fewer than 10 were in remission. When their blood was taken, patients with Susac syndrome were therapy-naive, taking corticosteroids, or taking intravenous immunoglobulin alone.

Reverse transcription of roughly 0.5 to 1 ug RNA was carried out with random hexamers. MiXCR, applied by TCRdb to the immunoSEQ multiplex PCR reads, yields one record per CDR3 protein. The sample includes some 160,000 distinct CDR3 sequences, 90% to 95% seen only once; the top ten take 0.12%. Negative isolation was used for CD8+ and CD4+ T cells and FACS enrichment for TEMRA cells. The V gene's germline CDR1 is SNHLY and CDR2 FYNNEI. Trimming left V 2 bases short and J 5 bases short, with 10 bases between. The CDR3 sequence is 14 residues long. The sequence derives from a human donor with Susac syndrome. The chain combines TRBV2 with TRBJ2-1; D may be TRBD2 (6 bases). Material for sequencing was CD4+ T cells from PBMCs. CDR3 nucleotides: TGTGCCAGCAGTGAACGGGGGAAAGACAATGAGCAGTTCTTC. Amino acid sequence: CASSERGKDNEQFF. The full variable domain, completed using reference TRBV2 and TRBJ2-1, is EPEVTQTPSHQVTQMGQEVILRCVPISNHLYFYWYRQILGQKVEFLVSFYNNEISEKSEIFDDQFSVERPDGSNFTLKIRSTKLEDSAMYFCASSERGKDNEQFFGPGTRLTVL.